This is a list of T cell receptor beta chains from one sample in a study of type 1 regulatory T cells. Their target antigens are unknown. A single record per CDR3 protein comes from TCRdb applying MiXCR to the reads. The sample consists of 6,200 or so distinct CDR3 sequences, 30% to 35% of them appearing once. Material for sequencing was cultured type 1 regulatory T (Tr1) cells, either the whole culture or a sorted fraction (not recorded which). The receptors come from a human donor in good health. The CDR3 runs from the conserved cysteine through the conserved F or W. Fields, in order: CDR3 DNA, CDR3 protein, J gene, D gene, V gene, clone size. A D gene is named only where the DNA matches it firmly. For some rows the clone size is stated as once, few or many, or as a class when expanded; others skip it.

TGTGCCAGCAGTTACAGCAGGGTAAATTTGCACACTGAAGCTTTCTTT | CASSYSRVNLHTEAFF | TRBJ1-1 | . | TRBV6-5 | .
TGTGCCAGCAGCTTCTCCGGGGGCCGCGAGCAGTACTTC | CASSFSGGREQYF | TRBJ2-7 | . | TRBV5-6 | .
TGCAGTGCTAGGGGGGACAGGGGATCTGAAGCTTTCTTT | CSARGDRGSEAFF | TRBJ1-1 | TRBD1 | TRBV20-1 | medium-sized
TGTGCCAGTAGAGGACTAGCCTTCCATGAGCAGTTCTTC | CASRGLAFHEQFF | TRBJ2-1 | TRBD2 | TRBV19 | once
TGTGCCAGCAGTACTTGGACAGGGCCAGGGCAGCCCCAGCATTTT | CASSTWTGPGQPQHF | TRBJ1-5 | TRBD1 | TRBV12-3/TRBV12-4 | few
TGTGCCAGCAGTTTCCGTGCCGGCACAGATACGCAGTATTTT | CASSFRAGTDTQYF | TRBJ2-3 | . | TRBV2 | large
TGTGCCAGTAGCTGGGGACAGGGAAGCAATCAGCCCCAGCATTTT | CASSWGQGSNQPQHF | TRBJ1-5 | TRBD1 | TRBV19 | .
TGCGCCAGCAGTTCGACCGGGACTAGTCTAAATGAGCAGTTCTTC | CASSSTGTSLNEQFF | TRBJ2-1 | TRBD2 | TRBV5-1 | .
TGTGCCAGCATGTTGCTAGCCACAGATACGCAGTATTTT | CASMLLATDTQYF | TRBJ2-3 | . | TRBV28 | medium-sized
TGTGCCAGCTCACATGCCGGGACGGAAAATTCACCCCTCCACTTT | CASSHAGTENSPLHF | TRBJ1-6 | . | TRBV18 | .
TGTGCCAGTAGTATGGGCCTCACTACCGGGGAGCTGTTTTTT | CASSMGLTTGELFF | TRBJ2-2 | . | TRBV19 | few
TGCGCCAGCAGCTTCCGGGAGCAGTACAATGAGCAGTTCTTC | CASSFREQYNEQFF | TRBJ2-1 | . | TRBV5-1 | many
TGTGCCAGCACTCAACCTGTAGTCAATGAGCAGTTCTTC | CASTQPVVNEQFF | TRBJ2-1 | . | TRBV2 | .
TGTGCCTGGAGCTCGTCGGGACTGACAGATACGCAGTATTTT | CAWSSSGLTDTQYF | TRBJ2-3 | . | TRBV30 | many
TGTGCCAGCAGCTCGAGGCTAGCGGTCGGGGGGAAGCAGTTCTTC | CASSSRLAVGGKQFF | TRBJ2-1 | TRBD2 | TRBV12-3/TRBV12-4 | once
TGTGCCAGCAGCTTGGCCGGAGGGATGAACACTGAAGCTTTCTTT | CASSLAGGMNTEAFF | TRBJ1-1 | . | TRBV5-4 | .
TGCAGCGGACAACTAAGCACAGATACGCAGTATTTT | CSGQLSTDTQYF | TRBJ2-3 | . | TRBV20-1 | medium-sized
TGTGCCACCAGTGACACGGCTAGCGGGAGGGCCACAGATACGCAGTATTTT | CATSDTASGRATDTQYF | TRBJ2-3 | TRBD2 | TRBV24-1 | medium-sized
TGCAGCGTTGACCGACTAGCGAGAGGAGATACGCAGTATTTT | CSVDRLARGDTQYF | TRBJ2-3 | TRBD2 | TRBV29-1 | .
TGTGCCAGCAGTTCCTCTTGGACGAGGGACGAAAAACTGTTTTTT | CASSSSWTRDEKLFF | TRBJ1-4 | . | TRBV12-3/TRBV12-4 | medium-sized
TGTGCCAGCAGCTTGGAGAGTTCCTACGAGCAGTACTTC | CASSLESSYEQYF | TRBJ2-7 | . | TRBV5-4 | .
TGTGCCAGCAGGCCCGGGACTAGCGGGAGTGGGACCCAGTACTTC | CASRPGTSGSGTQYF | TRBJ2-5 | TRBD2 | TRBV6-5 | .
TGCAGTGCTAGAGACAGGGGCTCCTACAATGAGCAGTTCTTC | CSARDRGSYNEQFF | TRBJ2-1 | . | TRBV20-1 | few
TGCGCCAGCAGTCTAACCGAACGCATCTGGACTAGCGGGAGATTAACGGAGTGGGATACGCAGTATTTT | CASSLTERIWTSGRLTEWDTQYF | TRBJ2-3 | TRBD2 | TRBV23-1 | few
TGCGCCAGCAGCTTAGGACCCACAGGGCCCGGGGGGCTGTTTTTT | CASSLGPTGPGGLFF | TRBJ2-2 | . | TRBV5-1 | .
TGTGCCAGCAGGGGACATACACAAGAGACCCAGTACTTC | CASRGHTQETQYF | TRBJ2-5 | . | TRBV28 | few
TGTGCCTGGAGTGCTGGGTCTAGGTATGGCTACACCTTC | CAWSAGSRYGYTF | TRBJ1-2 | . | TRBV30 | .
TGTGCCAGCAGCCAAGCACAGGTAGATGGCTACACCTTC | CASSQAQVDGYTF | TRBJ1-2 | . | TRBV3-1 | .
TGCGCCAGCAGCTTGGGTGGGAATCGGAATGAGCAGTTCTTC | CASSLGGNRNEQFF | TRBJ2-1 | . | TRBV5-1 | many
TGTGCCAGCAGTATGAACGGACTCCGGGTTTTGGGGGATGAGCAGTTCTTC | CASSMNGLRVLGDEQFF | TRBJ2-1 | . | TRBV6-2/TRBV6-3 | .
TGTGCCAGCAGTGGACCTCCGCAGCGAAACATTCAGTACTTC | CASSGPPQRNIQYF | TRBJ2-4 | . | TRBV25-1 | medium-sized
TGTGCCAGCAGGACACGACAGGGCTACAATCAGCCCCAGCATTTT | CASRTRQGYNQPQHF | TRBJ1-5 | TRBD1 | TRBV28 | medium-sized
TGTGCCAGTAGTATCGGTCCCCCCTCCTACGAGCAGTACTTC | CASSIGPPSYEQYF | TRBJ2-7 | . | TRBV19 | few
TGCGCCAGCGAGCAACAGGCGGCAGATACGCAGTATTTT | CASEQQAADTQYF | TRBJ2-3 | . | TRBV10-1 | .
TGTGCCAGCAGTTTAGGACTAGCGGGGCTTCAAGAGACCCAGTACTTC | CASSLGLAGLQETQYF | TRBJ2-5 | TRBD2 | TRBV2 | .
TGTGCCAGCAGCTTATGGGTGGGGAGCTCCTACGAGCAGTACTTC | CASSLWVGSSYEQYF | TRBJ2-7 | . | TRBV7-9 | few
TGCGCCAGCAGCGACACCCCACTAGCGGGAGTGGTATATACGCAGTATTTT | CASSDTPLAGVVYTQYF | TRBJ2-3 | TRBD2 | TRBV5-1 | many
TGTGCCAGCAGTTTCCTTCATACGCAGTATTTT | CASSFLHTQYF | TRBJ2-3 | . | TRBV27 | .
TGTGCTAGTGGGACAGCGAACTATGGCTACACCTTC | CASGTANYGYTF | TRBJ1-2 | . | TRBV12-5 | .
TGTGCCAGCAGCTTCGACGGGAGGGCCCTCTTTAAGTACTTC | CASSFDGRALFKYF | TRBJ2-5 | TRBD2 | TRBV7-8 | .
TGTGCCAGCAGCCATGGGACTTCCGAGCAGTACTTC | CASSHGTSEQYF | TRBJ2-7 | . | TRBV7-2 | .
TGTGCCAGCAGCTTTGCCCCCGACACAGATACGCAGTATTTT | CASSFAPDTDTQYF | TRBJ2-3 | . | TRBV7-9 | many
TGTGCCAGCAGGGGACAGGTGCGGACTGAAGCTTTCTTT | CASRGQVRTEAFF | TRBJ1-1 | TRBD1 | TRBV12-3/TRBV12-4 | once
TGTGCCAGCAGCCCTTCGTCCCAGGGGACCGGGGAGCTGTTTTTT | CASSPSSQGTGELFF | TRBJ2-2 | . | TRBV5-4 | few
TGTGCCAGCAGCCAAGAGGAGACTAGCGGGACGTACGAGCAGTACTTC | CASSQEETSGTYEQYF | TRBJ2-7 | TRBD2 | TRBV4-2 | .
TGTGCCAGTAGATTGCTTGCCAAAATCAACACCGGGGAGCTGTTTTTT | CASRLLAKINTGELFF | TRBJ2-2 | . | TRBV19 | .
TGTGCCACCAGCAGAGATTCAGGGGGTTCACCCCTCCACTTT | CATSRDSGGSPLHF | TRBJ1-6 | TRBD1 | TRBV15 | .
TGCAGTTCTAAAGGTGGGGCTGGAAACACCATATATTTT | CSSKGGAGNTIYF | TRBJ1-3 | . | TRBV20-1 | .
TGTGCCAGCTCACCGGGACAGGGGTTTGATCAGCCCCAGCATTTT | CASSPGQGFDQPQHF | TRBJ1-5 | TRBD1 | TRBV18 | .
TGTGCCAGTAGTCTCAAGACTAGCGCGCCCTACGAGCAGTACTTC | CASSLKTSAPYEQYF | TRBJ2-7 | TRBD2 | TRBV19 | medium-sized
TGTGCCAGCAGCTCCGCGGGGACTAGCACAGATACGCAGTATTTT | CASSSAGTSTDTQYF | TRBJ2-3 | . | TRBV7-9 | .
TGTGCCAGCAGCACACGGACAGGACCAGATACGCAGTATTTT | CASSTRTGPDTQYF | TRBJ2-3 | TRBD1 | TRBV7-9 | medium-sized
TGTGCCAGCAGCCGCGACAGGGTCGTGGGTGAGCAGTTCTTC | CASSRDRVVGEQFF | TRBJ2-1 | TRBD1 | TRBV5-6 | many